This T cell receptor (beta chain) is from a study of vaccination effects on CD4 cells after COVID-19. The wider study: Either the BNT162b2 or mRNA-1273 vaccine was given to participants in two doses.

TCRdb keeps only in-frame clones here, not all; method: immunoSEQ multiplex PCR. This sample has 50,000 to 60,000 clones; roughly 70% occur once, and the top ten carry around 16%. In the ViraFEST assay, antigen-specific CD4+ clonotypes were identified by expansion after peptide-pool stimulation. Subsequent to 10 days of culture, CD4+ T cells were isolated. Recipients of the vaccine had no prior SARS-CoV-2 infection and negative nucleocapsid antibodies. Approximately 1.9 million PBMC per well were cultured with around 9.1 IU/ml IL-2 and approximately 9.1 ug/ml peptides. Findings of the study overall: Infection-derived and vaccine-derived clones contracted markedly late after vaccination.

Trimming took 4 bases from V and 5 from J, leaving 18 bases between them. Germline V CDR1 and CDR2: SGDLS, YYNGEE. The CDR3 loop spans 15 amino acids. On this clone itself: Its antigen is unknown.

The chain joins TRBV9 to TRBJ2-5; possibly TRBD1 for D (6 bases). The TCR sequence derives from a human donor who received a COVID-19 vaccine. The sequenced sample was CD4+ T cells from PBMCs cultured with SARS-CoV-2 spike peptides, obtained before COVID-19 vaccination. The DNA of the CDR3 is TGTGCCAGCAGCCTTGACCCTCAGGGGACGGAGACCCAGTACTTC. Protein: CASSLDPQGTETQYF.